This T cell receptor beta chain stems from a study of T-cell memory formation after mild COVID-19. The V and J ends lost 4 bases and 3 bases respectively, with 9 bases between them. CDR1 is SGHDN, CDR2 FVKESK, per germline. This CDR3 is 13 amino acids long. TCRdb re-analysed the 5' RACE reads in MiXCR, keeping a single row per CDR3 protein. The repertoire includes about 60,000 distinct CDR3 sequences, more than 10% of them detected once, and 20% to 25% sits in the top ten. The gene calls are TRBV14 and TRBJ1-1; D is unresolved. The clonotype was recovered from a man younger than 35 who had mild COVID-19 (a few samples of this study predate the infection). Cell type and time point are not known. The sample was PBMCs or a T cell subset sorted from them (not recorded which). In DNA, the CDR3 is TGTGCCAGCAGCCGGTTCACATACACTGAAGCTTTCTTT. It encodes CASSRFTYTEAFF.